Listed below are T cell receptor beta chains from one sample, sequenced in a study of STAT5B mutations in CD4+ large granular lymphocyte leukemia. Assay used: immunoSEQ multiplex PCR; TCRdb lists only in-frame clones, some missing. Altogether fewer than 30,000 clones are present, roughly three quarters being singletons, with the ten largest covering 1% to 1.4%. Material: CD4+ T cells from blood buffy coats. The receptors come from a human donor in good health. The CDR3 runs from the conserved cysteine through the conserved F or W. D genes are given only for firm matches. Clone size is stated in some rows and not others, as once, few, many or a class when expanded.

clone_size j_call v_call d_call cdr3_aa cdr3_nt
few TRBJ1-6 TRBV6-5 . CASRTSGTPYSPLHF TGTGCCAGCAGGACTTCGGGGACACCTTATTCACCCCTCCACTTT
once TRBJ2-4 TRBV16 TRBD1 CASSPGQGLVAKNIQYF TGTGCCAGCAGCCCAGGACAGGGTCTGGTAGCCAAAAACATTCAGTACTTC
. TRBJ2-5 TRBV21-1 . CASSAPTGPNNTNRQETQYF TGTGCCAGCAGCGCCCCGACAGGACCAAATAACACCAATCGCCAAGAGACCCAGTACTTC
few TRBJ2-6 TRBV2 . CASSAGLAGANVLTF TGTGCCAGCAGCGCAGGGCTTGCTGGGGCCAACGTCCTGACTTTC
once TRBJ1-1 TRBV7-2 . CASSPWAAQTEAFF TGTGCCAGCAGCCCGTGGGCCGCGCAAACTGAAGCTTTCTTT
. TRBJ2-3 TRBV6-6 . CASSLGTQGDTQYF TGTGCCAGCAGTCTTGGGACTCAGGGCGATACGCAGTATTTT
. TRBJ1-4 TRBV2 . CASKTTPSNEKLFF TGTGCCAGCAAGACGACCCCGTCGAATGAAAAACTGTTTTTT
. TRBJ2-3 TRBV5-1 . CASSPFGSSTDTQYF TGCGCCAGCAGCCCCTTCGGGTCCTCCACAGATACGCAGTATTTT
. TRBJ2-1 TRBV5-3 . CARSPREGAWRPEQFF TGTGCCAGAAGCCCTCGGGAAGGGGCTTGGCGACCCGAGCAGTTCTTC
. TRBJ2-1 TRBV11-2 . CASSLVGGRNEQFF TGTGCCAGCAGCTTAGTTGGGGGCCGGAATGAGCAGTTCTTC
. TRBJ2-2 TRBV7-6 . CASTGRTANTGELFF TGTGCCAGCACCGGAAGGACGGCGAACACCGGGGAGCTGTTTTTT
. TRBJ2-1 TRBV19 . CASSIEASDQGPYNEQFF TGTGCCAGTAGTATAGAAGCTAGCGACCAAGGCCCTTACAATGAGCAGTTCTTC
. TRBJ1-2 TRBV5-4 . CASSSKTGEYGYTF TGTGCCAGCAGCTCCAAGACCGGGGAGTATGGCTACACCTTC
. TRBJ2-2 TRBV5-1 TRBD1 CASSVGTGSAGELFF TGCGCCAGCAGCGTGGGGACAGGGAGCGCCGGGGAGCTGTTTTTT
. TRBJ1-2 TRBV6-5 . CASSLQEGYGYTF TGTGCCAGCAGCCTACAGGAAGGCTATGGCTACACCTTC
once TRBJ1-1 TRBV4-2 . CASSQEGAGANTEAFF TGTGCCAGCAGCCAAGAAGGGGCTGGGGCGAACACTGAAGCTTTCTTT
few TRBJ1-1 TRBV2 . CASSENGIEAFF TGTGCCAGCAGTGAAAACGGGATTGAAGCTTTCTTT
. TRBJ1-1 TRBV29-1 . CSVLSWGMNTEAFF TGCAGCGTTCTTAGTTGGGGAATGAACACTGAAGCTTTCTTT
. TRBJ1-5 TRBV6-1 . CASCSFLRGNQPQHF TGTGCCTCCTGCTCGTTTCTTAGGGGCAATCAGCCCCAGCATTTT
. TRBJ2-3 TRBV12-5 . CASGLPGPVDTQYF TGTGCTAGTGGTTTGCCGGGACCGGTTGATACGCAGTATTTT
few TRBJ1-4 TRBV27 . CASRLQGANEKLFF TGTGCCAGCAGATTACAGGGAGCTAATGAAAAACTGTTTTTT
. TRBJ1-2 TRBV19 . CASSIQGTNYGYTF TGTGCCAGTAGTATTCAGGGGACTAACTATGGCTACACCTTC
few TRBJ2-7 TRBV27 . CASSLGGHSSYEQYF TGTGCCAGCAGTTTGGGGGGACACTCATCCTACGAGCAGTACTTC
. TRBJ2-2 TRBV5-1 . CASSFRGTGELFF TGCGCCAGCAGTTTCCGAGGGACCGGGGAGCTGTTTTTT
. TRBJ2-2 TRBV2 TRBD2 CASIKASGRAGELFF TGTGCCAGCATTAAAGCTAGCGGGAGAGCAGGGGAGCTGTTTTTT
once TRBJ2-3 TRBV7-8 TRBD2 CASSTSGTSGSRPSTDTQYF TGTGCCAGCAGCACCTCCGGGACTAGCGGATCTAGACCTAGCACAGATACGCAGTATTTT
. TRBJ2-1 TRBV15 TRBD2 CATSRDVAGRAQFF TGTGCCACCAGCAGAGATGTAGCGGGTCGAGCGCAGTTCTTC
. TRBJ1-4 TRBV5-1 . CASSLAADEKLFF TGCGCCAGCAGCTTGGCCGCTGATGAAAAACTGTTTTTT
. TRBJ2-1 TRBV2 . CASSEGLAIYNEQFF TGTGCCAGCAGTGAAGGGCTAGCCATATACAATGAGCAGTTCTTC
. TRBJ2-2 TRBV11-2 . CASRSEGAAGVTGELFF TGTGCCAGCAGATCAGAAGGGGCCGCTGGTGTCACCGGGGAGCTGTTTTTT
. TRBJ1-2 TRBV6-5 . CASSLTGDYGYTF TGTGCCAGCAGTTTGACAGGCGACTATGGCTACACCTTC
. TRBJ2-1 TRBV11-3 . CASSLGRNNEQFF TGTGCCAGCAGCTTAGGGCGGAACAATGAGCAGTTCTTC
. TRBJ1-6 TRBV5-1 . CASSLGGWFSYNSPLHF TGCGCCAGCAGCTTGGGGGGTTGGTTCTCCTATAATTCACCCCTCCACTTT
. TRBJ2-2 TRBV27 . CASSLWSGELFF TGTGCCAGCAGTTTATGGTCCGGGGAGCTGTTTTTT
. TRBJ2-7 TRBV15 . CATSTRFYGLSSYEQYF TGTGCCACCAGCACCCGCTTTTATGGCTTGAGCTCCTACGAGCAGTACTTC
. TRBJ2-1 TRBV6-6 . CASLGLPGAEQFF TGTGCCAGCCTCGGACTCCCCGGTGCGGAGCAGTTCTTC
. TRBJ2-1 TRBV14 . CASSQVPGTNNEQFF TGTGCCAGCAGCCAGGTACCGGGGACCAACAATGAGCAGTTCTTC
. TRBJ2-3 TRBV7-3 TRBD2 CASSLGSRRGAADTQYF TGTGCCAGCAGCCTCGGTTCTCGGCGGGGGGCGGCAGATACGCAGTATTTT
. TRBJ2-5 TRBV6-1 . CASSEGNIHGTQYF TGTGCCAGCAGTGAAGGAAATATCCATGGGACCCAGTACTTC
. TRBJ1-2 TRBV2 . CASPGPRSLGYTF TGTGCCAGTCCGGGACCCCGGTCCCTTGGCTACACCTTC
. TRBJ2-5 TRBV4-1 TRBD2 CASSRSGTSGRLGQETQYF TGCGCCAGCAGCCGATCTGGGACTAGCGGGAGACTCGGGCAAGAGACCCAGTACTTC
few TRBJ1-4 TRBV30 . CAWSGITNEKLFF TGTGCCTGGAGTGGGATTACTAATGAAAAACTGTTTTTT
. TRBJ1-1 TRBV2 . CASSVMGPPNTEAFF TGTGCCAGCAGTGTAATGGGGCCACCGAACACTGAAGCTTTCTTT
. TRBJ1-2 TRBV30 . CAWSKGDYGYTF TGTGCCTGGAGTAAGGGGGACTATGGCTACACCTTC
. TRBJ1-6 TRBV5-8 . CASSSIMGSLGSSPLHF TGTGCCAGCAGCTCCATAATGGGCAGCCTCGGGAGTTCACCCCTCCACTTT
. TRBJ1-5 TRBV9 . CASSVGGFGNQPQHF TGTGCCAGCAGCGTAGGGGGATTCGGCAATCAGCCCCAGCATTTT
. TRBJ2-2 TRBV19 TRBD2 CASNGLAGVGELFF TGTGCCAGTAACGGACTAGCGGGAGTAGGGGAGCTGTTTTTT
few TRBJ1-6 TRBV11-3 . CASSLTSGSPLHF TGTGCCAGCAGCTTAACTAGCGGGTCACCCCTCCACTTT
few TRBJ2-6 TRBV7-2 . CASSLARRGSGANVLTF TGTGCCAGCAGCTTAGCCAGGAGGGGCTCTGGGGCCAACGTCCTGACTTTC
. TRBJ1-1 TRBV2 . CASNTGVRTEAFF TGTGCCAGCAATACGGGGGTACGGACTGAAGCTTTCTTT
. TRBJ2-6 TRBV11-2 . CASSDLRSSGANVLTF TGTGCCAGCAGCGATCTCCGGTCTTCCGGGGCCAACGTCCTGACTTTC
. TRBJ1-4 TRBV5-6 . CASSLANGVRGEKLFF TGTGCCAGCAGCTTGGCTAACGGGGTTCGCGGAGAAAAACTGTTTTTT
. TRBJ1-3 TRBV10-2 . CASSEIGDSGNTIYF TGCGCCAGCAGTGAGATAGGGGACTCTGGAAACACCATATATTTT
few TRBJ2-3 TRBV7-2 . CASSLALDTQYF TGTGCCAGCAGCTTAGCCCTAGATACGCAGTATTTT
. TRBJ1-2 TRBV28 . CASSMGSYGYTF TGTGCCAGCAGTATGGGGAGCTATGGCTACACCTTC